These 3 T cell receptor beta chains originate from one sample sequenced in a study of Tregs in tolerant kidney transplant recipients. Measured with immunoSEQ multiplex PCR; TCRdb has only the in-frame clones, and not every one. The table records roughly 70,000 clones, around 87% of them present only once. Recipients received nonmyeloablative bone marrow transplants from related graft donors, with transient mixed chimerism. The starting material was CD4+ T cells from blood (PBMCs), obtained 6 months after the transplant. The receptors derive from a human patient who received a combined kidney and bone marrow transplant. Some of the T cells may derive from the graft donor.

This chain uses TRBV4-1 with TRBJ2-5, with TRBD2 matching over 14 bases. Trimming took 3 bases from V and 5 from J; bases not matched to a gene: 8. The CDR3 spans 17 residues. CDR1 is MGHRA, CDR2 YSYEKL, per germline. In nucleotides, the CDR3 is TGCGCCAGCAGCCAGGTACCGGGACTAGCGGGAGTGGAGACCCAGTACTTC. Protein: CASSQVPGLAGVETQYF.

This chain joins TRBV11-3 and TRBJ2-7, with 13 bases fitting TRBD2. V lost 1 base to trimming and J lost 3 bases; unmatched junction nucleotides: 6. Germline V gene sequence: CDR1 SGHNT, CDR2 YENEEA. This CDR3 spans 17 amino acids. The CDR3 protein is CASSLGAGTSGIYEQYF. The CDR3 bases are TGTGCCAGCAGCTTAGGGGCCGGGACTAGCGGGATCTACGAGCAGTACTTC.

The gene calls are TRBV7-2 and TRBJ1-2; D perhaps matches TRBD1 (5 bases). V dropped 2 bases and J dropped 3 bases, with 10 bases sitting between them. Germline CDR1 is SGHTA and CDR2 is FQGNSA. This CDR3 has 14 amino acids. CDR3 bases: TGTGCCAGCAGCTTATGGCAGGGCGACTATGGCTACACCTTC. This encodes CASSLWQGDYGYTF. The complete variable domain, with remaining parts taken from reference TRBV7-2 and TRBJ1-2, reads GAGVSQSPSNKVTEKGKDVELRCDPISGHTALYWYRQSLGQGLEFLIYFQGNSAPDKSGLPSDRFSAERTGGSVSTLTIQRTQQEDSAVYLCASSLWQGDYGYTFGSGTRLTVV.